These T cell receptor beta chains were read from a single sample in a study of early T cells in non-severe SARS-CoV-2 infection. TCRdb re-called the 5' RACE reads through MiXCR, storing one row per CDR3 protein. Counted here are some 40,000 distinct CDR3 sequences, just under 4% occurring once; the ten biggest clones make up 10%. The sequenced sample was whole blood. Receptor source: an adult who was a healthcare worker with PCR-confirmed SARS-CoV-2 infection or an uninfected control (not recorded which). The CDR3 runs from the conserved cysteine through the conserved F or W. A D gene is named only where the DNA matches it firmly. Clone size, where shown, is once, few, many, or a class for clones that have expanded.

clone_size	v_call	d_call	j_call	cdr3_aa	cdr3_nt
many	TRBV7-6	NA	TRBJ1-1	CASSLGPRGAAFF	TGTGCCAGCAGCTTAGGGCCGAGGGGGGCGGCTTTCTTT
few	TRBV7-8	NA	TRBJ1-2	CASSSSAGYGYTF	TGTGCCAGCAGCTCGTCCGCGGGCTATGGCTACACCTTC
NA	TRBV10-3	TRBD1	TRBJ2-7	CAISGGTGSSYEQYF	TGTGCCATCAGTGGTGGGACAGGGAGCTCCTACGAGCAGTACTTC
many	TRBV2	TRBD2	TRBJ2-1	CASSEALGLAF	TGTGCCAGCAGTGAAGCATTGGGACTAGCGTTC
many	TRBV24-1	TRBD1	TRBJ2-2	CATSTGGTNTGELFF	TGTGCCACCTCGACAGGGGGTACGAACACCGGGGAGCTGTTTTTT
many	TRBV7-8	NA	TRBJ2-5	CASTGLLNPQETQYF	TGTGCCAGTACAGGACTACTCAACCCCCAAGAGACCCAGTACTTC
many	TRBV24-1	NA	TRBJ1-2	CATSDQLSRGYTF	TGTGCCACCAGTGATCAACTCAGTAGAGGCTACACCTTC
many	TRBV20-1	TRBD2	TRBJ2-3	CSARAGTSGIRTDTQYF	TGCAGTGCTAGAGCCGGGACTAGCGGGATCCGCACAGATACGCAGTATTTT
many	TRBV4-3	TRBD2	TRBJ2-1	CASSQVGTSGREEQFF	TGCGCCAGCAGCCAAGTGGGTACTAGCGGGAGAGAGGAGCAGTTCTTC
few	TRBV28	NA	TRBJ2-1	CASSLYSAYNEQFF	TGTGCCAGCAGTTTATACAGCGCCTACAATGAGCAGTTCTTC
many	TRBV5-1	TRBD2	TRBJ2-1	CASSLGGGSDYNEQFF	TGCGCCAGCAGCTTGGGAGGCGGGAGCGACTACAATGAGCAGTTCTTC
many	TRBV6-5	NA	TRBJ1-6	CASSYVDSPLHF	TGTGCCAGCAGTTACGTCGATTCACCCCTCCACTTT
NA	TRBV6-1	NA	TRBJ1-5	CASSELPTQPQHF	TGTGCCAGCAGTGAACTCCCCACCCAGCCCCAGCATTTT
many	TRBV24-1	NA	TRBJ1-2	CATSDSGQLGPGYTF	TGTGCCACCAGTGACTCCGGACAGTTAGGGCCGGGCTACACCTTC
many	TRBV27	TRBD1	TRBJ1-1	CASSYPGQKNTEAFF	TGTGCCAGCAGTTACCCGGGACAGAAAAACACTGAAGCTTTCTTT
many	TRBV5-3	NA	TRBJ1-1	CARSLELSTGIAFF	TGTGCCAGAAGCTTGGAGCTCAGCACGGGGATAGCTTTCTTT
many	TRBV29-1	NA	TRBJ2-1	CSVYPGTGSYNEQFF	TGCAGCGTGTACCCCGGGACCGGGTCCTACAATGAGCAGTTCTTC
few	TRBV28	NA	TRBJ1-3	CASRNQGNTIYF	TGTGCCAGCAGGAATCAGGGTAACACCATATATTTT
many	TRBV24-1	NA	TRBJ2-3	CATGTSTDTQYF	TGTGCCACCGGGACTAGCACAGATACGCAGTATTTT
many	TRBV28	NA	TRBJ2-7	CVVGQRAYEQYF	TGTGTCGTTGGACAGCGAGCCTACGAGCAGTACTTC
many	TRBV4-3	NA	TRBJ2-3	CASSQDGSHGRRDTQYF	TGCGCCAGCAGCCAAGATGGTTCCCACGGGAGACGGGATACGCAGTATTTT
NA	TRBV27	TRBD2	TRBJ2-7	CASSLLGSGSGTYEQYF	TGTGCCAGCAGTTTATTGGGTAGCGGGAGTGGAACCTACGAGCAGTACTTC
many	TRBV5-4	TRBD2	TRBJ2-3	CASSLGLAGLTDTQYF	TGTGCCAGCAGCTTGGGACTAGCGGGACTCACAGATACGCAGTATTTT
many	TRBV10-3	NA	TRBJ1-3	CAISPKSGNTIYF	TGTGCCATCAGTCCAAAATCTGGAAACACCATATATTTT
NA	TRBV28	NA	TRBJ2-2	CASGRTGELFF	TGTGCCAGCGGACGCACCGGGGAGCTGTTTTTT
many	TRBV7-2	NA	TRBJ1-4	CASSLSHATNEKLFF	TGTGCCAGCAGCTTATCCCATGCAACTAATGAAAAACTGTTTTTT
many	TRBV12-3/TRBV12-4	TRBD1	TRBJ1-5	CASSRTGDGNQPQHF	TGTGCCAGCAGTCGGACAGGGGATGGCAATCAGCCCCAGCATTTT
NA	TRBV5-1	TRBD2	TRBJ2-1	CASSLTSGSNYEQFF	TGCGCCAGCAGCTTAACTAGCGGGAGTAACTATGAGCAGTTCTTC
many	TRBV4-1	TRBD2	TRBJ2-7	CASSRTPQREVPYEQHF	TGCGCCAGCAGCCGCACCCCACAGCGGGAGGTTCCCTACGAGCAGCACTTC
many	TRBV4-3	TRBD2	TRBJ2-1	CASSQSRGSGLAGREQFF	TGCGCCAGCAGCCAATCGCGCGGATCGGGACTAGCGGGACGTGAGCAGTTCTTC
few	TRBV20-1	NA	TRBJ1-1	CSARLAQQAFF	TGCAGTGCCAGACTGGCCCAACAAGCTTTCTTT
many	TRBV19	NA	TRBJ1-4	CASSIAAGYEKLFF	TGTGCCAGTAGTATCGCGGCAGGGTATGAAAAACTGTTTTTT
many	TRBV20-1	TRBD1	TRBJ2-7	CSARDDRGFLGLTYEQYF	TGCAGTGCTAGAGATGACAGGGGGTTCTTAGGCTTAACCTACGAGCAGTACTTC
many	TRBV11-3	NA	TRBJ2-3	CASSLTADTQYF	TGTGCCAGCAGCCTTACCGCAGATACGCAGTATTTT
many	TRBV10-3	NA	TRBJ2-3	CAISGERYTDTQYF	TGTGCCATCAGTGGAGAGCGGTACACAGATACGCAGTATTTT
many	TRBV4-1	TRBD2	TRBJ2-2	CASSQEASGLPGELFF	TGCGCCAGCAGCCAAGAGGCTAGCGGACTTCCCGGGGAGCTGTTTTTT
many	TRBV5-1	TRBD2	TRBJ2-1	CASSAEPSGSSYNEQFF	TGCGCCAGCAGCGCCGAACCTAGCGGGAGCTCCTACAATGAGCAGTTCTTC
many	TRBV20-1	TRBD1	TRBJ2-1	CSALKFGTGHNEQFF	TGCAGTGCTCTGAAGTTCGGGACAGGACACAATGAGCAGTTCTTC
NA	TRBV11-1	TRBD2	TRBJ2-1	CASSPTSGATWEQFF	TGTGCCAGCAGCCCGACTAGCGGGGCCACGTGGGAGCAGTTCTTC
few	TRBV20-1	NA	TRBJ1-2	CSAARTAYYGYTF	TGCAGTGCTGCTCGGACAGCCTACTATGGCTACACCTTC
many	TRBV27	NA	TRBJ2-1	CASSLIEGSYNEQFF	TGTGCCAGCAGTTTAATTGAGGGTTCCTACAATGAGCAGTTCTTC
many	TRBV6-1	NA	TRBJ2-7	CASSESEATYEQYF	TGTGCCAGCAGTGAATCCGAGGCCACCTACGAGCAGTACTTC
many	TRBV6-1	TRBD1	TRBJ2-1	CASSLNSPGQGFGEQFF	TGTGCCAGCAGCCTAAACTCACCGGGACAGGGGTTTGGTGAGCAGTTCTTC
many	TRBV12-3/TRBV12-4	NA	TRBJ2-2	CASSFIMGLLSTGELFF	TGTGCCAGCAGTTTTATCATGGGCCTATTGAGCACCGGGGAGCTGTTTTTT
NA	TRBV12-3/TRBV12-4	NA	TRBJ2-3	CASSPRTGGIDTQYF	TGTGCCAGCAGTCCCAGGACAGGCGGGATAGATACGCAGTATTTT
many	TRBV4-3	TRBD2	TRBJ2-3	CASSQDWEGLGPPADTQYF	TGCGCCAGCAGCCAAGATTGGGAGGGATTGGGACCGCCCGCAGATACGCAGTATTTT
many	TRBV24-1	NA	TRBJ1-4	CATSEPGPRGEKLFF	TGTGCCACCAGTGAGCCGGGCCCGAGGGGTGAAAAACTGTTTTTT
few	TRBV11-2	TRBD2	TRBJ2-1	CASSLSRLAGVPSSNEQFF	TGTGCCAGCAGCTTAAGTCGACTAGCGGGAGTACCCTCCAGCAATGAGCAGTTCTTC
many	TRBV6-2/TRBV6-3	NA	TRBJ1-1	CASSRFAGGTEAFF	TGTGCCAGCAGCCGATTTGCCGGGGGCACTGAAGCTTTCTTT
many	TRBV10-3	NA	TRBJ1-1	CAISNKGGDTEAFF	TGTGCCATCAGTAACAAGGGAGGTGACACTGAAGCTTTCTTT
many	TRBV5-1	NA	TRBJ1-6	CASSLEAGNSPLHF	TGCGCCAGCAGCTTGGAGGCAGGGAATTCACCCCTCCACTTT
NA	TRBV7-9	TRBD1	TRBJ1-1	CASSAGTGIAEAFF	TGTGCCAGCAGCGCAGGGACAGGAATTGCTGAAGCTTTCTTT
few	TRBV12-3/TRBV12-4	NA	TRBJ2-5	CASSPTGPRETQYF	TGTGCCAGCAGTCCTACGGGCCCGAGGGAGACCCAGTACTTC
many	TRBV7-9	NA	TRBJ1-2	CASSFGSVYGYTF	TGTGCCAGCAGCTTTGGCAGTGTCTATGGCTACACCTTC